This T cell receptor (beta chain) originates from a study of CD8 T cells in Susac syndrome. This clonotype has only a few counts. Relapsing-remitting disease, either stable or active, was present in the treatment-naive patients who were the multiple sclerosis controls. Both CD4+ and CD8+ T cells were negatively isolated, and TEMRA cells underwent FACS enrichment. The CDR3 runs 13 residues. Germline CDR1 and CDR2: MNHNS and SASEGT. V gave up 5 bases and J gave up 5 bases, with 10 bases separating them. Random hexamers primed reverse transcription of roughly 0.5 to 1 ug RNA. The CDR3 of TCR beta was amplified by immunoSEQ multiplex PCR across 54 Vbeta and 13 Jbeta. From the immunoSEQ multiplex PCR reads, TCRdb called clonotypes with MiXCR, one entry per CDR3 protein. This table holds around 130,000 distinct CDR3 sequences, over 80% found once.

This rearrangement joins TRBV6-1 to TRBJ2-1; D uncertain. Source material: CD8+ T cells from PBMCs. This TCR came from a human donor with multiple sclerosis. CDR3 protein: CASSPTGHNEQFF. The CDR3 DNA reads as TGTGCCAGCAGTCCGACTGGGCACAATGAGCAGTTCTTC.